The following is a TCR beta chain sequence with its context. This record belongs to a study of glioma-infiltrating T cells after dendritic cell vaccination. Amplification used 60 V beta primers and 13 J beta primers. Profiling relied on immunoSEQ multiplex PCR, and the TCRdb table lists in-frame clones only, not all of them. This sample has over 90,000 clones, with about 84% found just once. The CDR3 sequence is 15 residues long. The germline V gene has CDR1 LGHNA and CDR2 YSLEER. V lost 0 bases, J lost 4 bases, and 10 bases lay in between. The chain couples TRBV4-3 to TRBJ2-1; D might be TRBD1 (5 bases). The material was blood, obtained before dendritic cell vaccination. The sequence was obtained from a human donor with glioblastoma. CDR3 protein: CASSQDRGTYNEQFF. In DNA, the CDR3 is TGCGCCAGCAGCCAAGATAGGGGAACTTACAATGAGCAGTTCTTC.